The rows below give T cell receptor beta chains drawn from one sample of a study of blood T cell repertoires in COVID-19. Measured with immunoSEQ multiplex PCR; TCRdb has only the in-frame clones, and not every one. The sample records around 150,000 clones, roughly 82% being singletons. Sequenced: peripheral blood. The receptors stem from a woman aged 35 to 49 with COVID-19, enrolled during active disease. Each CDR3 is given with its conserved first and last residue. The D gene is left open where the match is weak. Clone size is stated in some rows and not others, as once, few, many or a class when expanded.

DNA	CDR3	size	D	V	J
TGTGCCAGCATATACGGGGGCAATCAGCCCCAGCATTTT	CASIYGGNQPQHF	-	-	TRBV28	TRBJ1-5
TGTGCCAGTAGTACCTGGGCGGAGGGAGGCGCGACTAATGAAAAACTGTTTTTT	CASSTWAEGGATNEKLFF	-	-	TRBV19	TRBJ1-4
TGTGCCAGCAGCAGCGAGGATACGCAGTATTTT	CASSSEDTQYF	-	-	TRBV6-5	TRBJ2-3
TGTGCCAGCAGTGAGGGAGCGGGAGGGGCCCGCGATGAGCAGTTCTTC	CASSEGAGGARDEQFF	-	TRBD2	TRBV2	TRBJ2-1
TGTGCCAGCAGTGAATGGCCGGGACAGGGGAATGGCTACACCTTC	CASSEWPGQGNGYTF	-	TRBD1	TRBV25-1	TRBJ1-2
TGTGCCAGCAGATCGACAGGGCAGCACACTGAAGCTTTCTTT	CASRSTGQHTEAFF	-	TRBD1	TRBV2	TRBJ1-1
TGTGCCAGCAGTTTGGGACAGGCCAATAATGAAAAACTGTTTTTT	CASSLGQANNEKLFF	once	TRBD1	TRBV27	TRBJ1-4
TGTGCCAGCGGGGCAGCGGGATCGAACACCGGGGAGCTGTTTTTT	CASGAAGSNTGELFF	-	TRBD2	TRBV9	TRBJ2-2
TGTGCCAGCAGCCAAGGAACAGGCTCTGGGGCCAACGTCCTGACTTTC	CASSQGTGSGANVLTF	few	-	TRBV3-1/TRBV3-2	TRBJ2-6
TGTGCCAGCAGCCCTACTAGCGGGAGCTACAATGAGCAGTTCTTC	CASSPTSGSYNEQFF	-	TRBD2	TRBV7-3	TRBJ2-1
TGTGCCAGCAGCTTAGGAGCCTACCCGAGGAATACGCAGTATTTT	CASSLGAYPRNTQYF	-	-	TRBV11-2	TRBJ2-3
TGTGCCAGCAGCTCACCGGGAGATAACTCTGGAAACACCATATATTTT	CASSSPGDNSGNTIYF	many	-	TRBV7-8	TRBJ1-3
TGCGCCAGCAGCCAGAGGACAGGGAACACAGATACGCAGTATTTT	CASSQRTGNTDTQYF	-	TRBD1	TRBV4-1	TRBJ2-3
TGTGCCAGTAGTATAGACCGGGACAGCACTGAAGCTTTCTTT	CASSIDRDSTEAFF	once	TRBD1	TRBV19	TRBJ1-1
TGTGCCAGCACCACCCCTCGTTGGGGGGGCATCAGCTATGGCTACACCTTC	CASTTPRWGGISYGYTF	-	-	TRBV28	TRBJ1-2
TGTGCCAGCAGTGAAAAACCGCAAGGGGAAAATCAGCCCCAGCATTTT	CASSEKPQGENQPQHF	-	-	TRBV25-1	TRBJ1-5
TGTGCCAGTAGGCCTGGGGGGACAGGGGACACCGGGGAGCTGTTTTTT	CASRPGGTGDTGELFF	-	TRBD1	TRBV19	TRBJ2-2
TGTGCCAGCAGTTTAGGGCCGGGAACTGAAGCTTTCTTT	CASSLGPGTEAFF	-	-	TRBV27	TRBJ1-1
TGTGCCAGCAGCGCCTGGGGGGCTGAAGCTTTCTTT	CASSAWGAEAFF	-	-	TRBV9	TRBJ1-1
TGTGCCATCAGCCCGGGACTAGCGGAGTTAAAAGAGACCCAGTACTTC	CAISPGLAELKETQYF	-	TRBD2	TRBV10-3	TRBJ2-5
TGCGCCAGCAGCTTGGATGGAGGGAACTATGGCTACACCTTC	CASSLDGGNYGYTF	-	-	TRBV5-1	TRBJ1-2
TGTGCCAGCAGCGGGCGGGGACCCAATACCAATTCACCCCTCCACTTT	CASSGRGPNTNSPLHF	few	-	TRBV5-5	TRBJ1-6
TGTGCCAGAAAGACAGCTTTCTATGGCTACACCTTC	CARKTAFYGYTF	-	-	TRBV30	TRBJ1-2
TGTGCCAGCAGTGCCCACGGGACTCCGGGGCTGGACGAGCAGTACTTC	CASSAHGTPGLDEQYF	-	-	TRBV2	TRBJ2-7
TGTGCCAGCTCACCAAGAATTGACAGGAATGAAAAACTGTTTTTT	CASSPRIDRNEKLFF	-	-	TRBV18	TRBJ1-4
TGTGCCAGCAATCGAGCGGGGGGGGTAGAAGGTAGTAGGAGCATTCAGTACTTC	CASNRAGGVEGSRSIQYF	few	TRBD2	TRBV6-6	TRBJ2-4
TGTGCCAGCAGGCTACAGGGTGAGCAGTACTTC	CASRLQGEQYF	many	-	TRBV27	TRBJ2-7
TGTGCCAGTAGTATTAGGGACAGGGGTAAAGGGTCTGGGGCCAACGTCCTGACTTTC	CASSIRDRGKGSGANVLTF	-	TRBD1	TRBV19	TRBJ2-6
TGTGCCAGCAGCCAAAAGTCGAGAATAAGCTCCTACAATGAGCAGTTCTTC	CASSQKSRISSYNEQFF	-	-	TRBV3-1/TRBV3-2	TRBJ2-1
TGTGCCACCGGGGACAGGGAGGTGAATGAGCAGTTCTTC	CATGDREVNEQFF	-	TRBD1	TRBV24-1	TRBJ2-1
TGTGCCAGCAGACTGTATGAAGCTTTCTTT	CASRLYEAFF	-	-	TRBV11-2	TRBJ1-1
TGTGCCAGCTCAGCCACAGGGGGCGATCAGCCCCAGCATTTT	CASSATGGDQPQHF	-	TRBD1	TRBV18	TRBJ1-5
TGTGCCAGCAGCTCCCTACAGGGGGTCGGGGGCGATGAGCAGTTCTTC	CASSSLQGVGGDEQFF	-	TRBD1	TRBV13	TRBJ2-1
TGTGCCAGCAGCTTGGGGCCGGGGGGTAGCACAGATACGCAGTATTTT	CASSLGPGGSTDTQYF	-	TRBD2	TRBV5-4	TRBJ2-3
TGTGCCAGCAGCTTAGGATTTTCGGTAGACACTGAAGCTTTCTTT	CASSLGFSVDTEAFF	few	-	TRBV7-8	TRBJ1-1
TGTGCCAGCAGCCTTCCAATTTCGGGACAGGGGGCGAATGAGCAGTTCTTC	CASSLPISGQGANEQFF	-	TRBD1	TRBV11-2	TRBJ2-1
TGTGCCAGCACCCGCGAGGGCGGGGGGGTATCCTACAATGAGCAGTTCTTC	CASTREGGGVSYNEQFF	-	TRBD2	TRBV9	TRBJ2-1
TGCGCCAGCAGTCAAACGCGTCGATTGGGGGCACTGGACGAGACCCAGTACTTC	CASSQTRRLGALDETQYF	-	-	TRBV23-1	TRBJ2-5
TGTGCCAGCATTCCAGCGGGGGGAGAGACCCAGTACTTC	CASIPAGGETQYF	once	TRBD2	TRBV2	TRBJ2-5
TGTGCCAGCAGGGACAGGGGTGTCGCTGAAGCTTTCTTT	CASRDRGVAEAFF	-	TRBD1	TRBV6-5	TRBJ1-1
TGTGCCAGCAGCTTAGACCGTCAGGGGGCGTATCGGGTCAACGTCCTGACTTTC	CASSLDRQGAYRVNVLTF	-	TRBD1	TRBV7-2	TRBJ2-6
TGTGCCAGCAGCTTAGCATCTTTGGGAGGCGTGCAGTTCTTC	CASSLASLGGVQFF	few	-	TRBV7-9	TRBJ2-1
TGTGCCAGCGGCTACAGCCAAGAGACCCAGTACTTC	CASGYSQETQYF	-	-	TRBV6-5	TRBJ2-5
TGTGCCAGCAGCCTGGGGACAGCCCAATCTAGCAATGAGCAGTTCTTC	CASSLGTAQSSNEQFF	-	TRBD1	TRBV7-9	TRBJ2-1
TGTGCCAAAGGACAGGGGGCGAACACTGAAGCTTTCTTT	CAKGQGANTEAFF	-	TRBD1	TRBV2	TRBJ1-1
TGTGCCAGCAGCTTAGATGAGGGGGCGGGCACAGATACGCAGTATTTT	CASSLDEGAGTDTQYF	once	TRBD1	TRBV11-2	TRBJ2-3
TGCGCCAGCAGTGCGGACAGCCTCCTGTACTTC	CASSADSLLYF	-	-	TRBV10-1	TRBJ2-7